Shown below are 21 T cell receptor beta chains from a single sample sequenced in a study of naive and memory T cell subsets. An equimolar mix of two oligonucleotides served as the beta constant-region primer for TRBC1 and TRBC2. The ligated cDNA underwent four PCR rounds using SP2 and nested alpha and beta constant-region primers. TCRdb reprocessed the UMI-ligation and nested PCR reads via MiXCR and lists one record per CDR3 protein. Among about 120,000 distinct CDR3 sequences listed, roughly 36% were seen once. Source material: central memory CD4+ T cells from blood. Source of these receptors: a human donor in good health.

This chain joins TRBV6-1 and TRBJ1-5, with D possibly being TRBD1 (6 bases). The germline gives CDR1 MNHNS, CDR2 SASEGT. The CDR3 runs to 16 residues. V was shortened by 2 bases and J by 5 bases, with 16 bases between the two germline ends. CDR3 sequence (DNA): TGTGCCAGCAGTGAATCGGGGCAGGGGAGGGATCAGCCCCAGCATTTT. This codes for CASSESGQGRDQPQHF.

The chain has TRBV28 and TRBJ2-2; D might be TRBD2 (6 bases). V was clipped by 5 bases and J by 1 base, with 14 bases between them. Germline V gene data show CDR1 as MDHEN and CDR2 as SYDVKM. The CDR3 sequence is 16 residues long. As DNA, the CDR3 is TGTGCCAGCAGTGACCTCGGGAGACGGAACACCGGGGAGCTGTTTTTT. Translation gives CASSDLGRRNTGELFF.

The chain recombines TRBV28 with TRBJ2-1; 9 nucleotides agree with TRBD1. Per the germline V gene, CDR1 is MDHEN and CDR2 is SYDVKM. This CDR3 contains 16 residues. V shed 3 bases, J shed 1 base, and the junction held 4 bases outside the gene matches. Written as DNA, the CDR3 is TGTGCCAGCAGTTTCATCGGGACAGGGTCCTACAATGAGCAGTTCTTC. Translated: CASSFIGTGSYNEQFF.

This sequence joins TRBV3-1 and TRBJ2-7; perhaps TRBD2 as D (6 bases). The germline V gene has CDR1 LGHDT and CDR2 YNNKEL (reference sequence). V was pared by 4 bases and J by 6 bases, with 7 bases between. The CDR3 consists of 11 residues. CDR3 sequence (DNA): TGTGCCAGCAGCCTTAGCGGCGAGCAGTACTTC. It encodes CASSLSGEQYF.

V and J are TRBV7-2 and TRBJ1-2, with D unclear. V dropped 0 bases and J dropped 3 bases, with 8 bases sitting between them. Germline loops: CDR1 SGHTA, CDR2 FQGNSA. The CDR3 length is 14 residues. CDR3 loop: CASSLALGDYGYTF. CDR3 DNA sequence: TGTGCCAGCAGCTTAGCGCTCGGCGACTATGGCTACACCTTC.

V gene TRBV4-1 combines with J gene TRBJ1-3; D gene uncertain. V lost 0 bases to trimming and J lost 5 bases, with 14 bases between them. This CDR3 spans 16 amino acids. CDR1 is MGHRA, CDR2 YSYEKL, per germline. Here the CDR3 reads CASSQDRTSRRNTIYF. The CDR3 DNA reads TGCGCCAGCAGCCAAGACCGCACTTCAAGGAGAAACACCATATATTTT.

This chain joins TRBV20-1 and TRBJ1-2, with D unclear. The CDR3 runs to 15 residues. Trimming took 2 bases from V and 7 from J, leaving 20 bases between them. Germline V gene lookup returns CDR1 DFQATT and CDR2 SNEGSKA (reference sequence). The CDR3: CSARNQADQYFGYTF. The CDR3 DNA follows: TGCAGTGCTAGAAATCAAGCGGACCAGTACTTTGGCTACACCTTC.

The CDR3 is CATASGTETQYF. In nucleotides, the CDR3 is TGTGCCACCGCAAGCGGGACCGAGACCCAGTACTTC. This chain connects TRBV10-3 to TRBJ2-5; the match to TRBD2 covers 7 bases. J gave up 5 bases and V 10 bases, and 7 bases lay outside the gene matches. The CDR3 extends over 12 amino acids. Per germline, CDR1 ENHRY and CDR2 SYGVKD.

The chain has TRBV7-2 and TRBJ1-6, with no clear D. This CDR3 is 14 amino acids long. Germline V gives CDR1 SGHTA, CDR2 FQGNSA. V was clipped by 5 bases and J by 6 bases, with 11 bases between them. In nucleotides, the CDR3 is TGTGCCAGCAGCCTCTTGAAGGGTAATTCACCCCTCCACTTT. It yields the protein CASSLLKGNSPLHF. The full variable domain, with the rest looked up from reference TRBV7-2 and TRBJ1-6, is GAGVSQSPSNKVTEKGKDVELRCDPISGHTALYWYRQSLGQGLEFLIYFQGNSAPDKSGLPSDRFSAERTGGSVSTLTIQRTQQEDSAVYLCASSLLKGNSPLHFGNGTRLTVT.

The chain links TRBV9 to TRBJ2-1; tentatively, D is TRBD1 or TRBD2 (5 bases each). The CDR3 spans 14 residues. V lost 1 base and J 5 bases, leaving 10 bases between the germline ends. From germline, CDR1 is SGDLS and CDR2 YYNGEE. As DNA, the CDR3 is TGTGCCAGCAGCGTAAGGACGGGGCACAATGAGCAGTTCTTC. Encoded protein: CASSVRTGHNEQFF.

The chain combines TRBV5-6 with TRBJ1-5; 7 positions match TRBD1. V dropped 3 bases and J dropped 0; count of bases not matched to a gene: 3. The CDR3 covers 15 residues. The germline V gene has CDR1 SGHDT and CDR2 YYEEEE. The CDR3 loop is CASSWTGNSNQPQHF. The CDR3 nucleotides are TGTGCCAGCAGCTGGACAGGAAATAGCAATCAGCCCCAGCATTTT. The variable domain in full, completed from reference TRBV5-6 and TRBJ1-5, reads DAGVTQSPTHLIKTRGQQVTLRCSPKSGHDTVSWYQQALGQGPQFIFQYYEEEERQRGNFPDRFSGHQFPNYSSELNVNALLLGDSALYLCASSWTGNSNQPQHFGDGTRLSIL.

The chain uses TRBV10-2 and TRBJ2-3; 10 positions match TRBD2. The junction had 18 bases not matched to a gene; V was cut back by 9 bases and J by 0 bases. The V gene's germline CDR1 is WSHSY and CDR2 SAAADI. The length of the CDR3 is 19 residues. This CDR3 reads CARPEGSGRASCSTDTQYF. Written as DNA, the CDR3 is TGCGCCAGACCCGAGGGAAGCGGGAGGGCCAGTTGTAGCACAGATACGCAGTATTTT.

The CDR3, as DNA: TGCGCCAGCAGCTCCGGACTAGCGGGAGGATACGGAGAGACCCAGTACTTC. It codes for CASSSGLAGGYGETQYF. V usage is TRBV5-1 and J usage is TRBJ2-5; 14 bases are shared with TRBD2. V trimming: 3 bases; J trimming: 4 bases; junction bases outside the gene matches: 8. Germline V CDR1 and CDR2: SGHRS, YFSETQ. The CDR3 sequence is 17 residues long.

The rearrangement joins TRBV30 to TRBJ1-2; possible D gene TRBD1, 5 bases. The CDR3 is made up of 12 amino acids. The germline gives CDR1 GTSNPN, CDR2 SVGIG (reference sequence). V lost 4 bases, J lost 4 bases, and 10 bases lay in between. The CDR3 spells CAWNWGTYGYTF. As DNA, the CDR3 is TGTGCCTGGAATTGGGGGACCTATGGCTACACCTTC.

This clonotype was observed at least ten times. This chain's CDR3 is CASSPPGLAGDSEQFF. CDR3 bases: TGTGCCAGCTCACCACCGGGACTAGCGGGAGACAGTGAGCAGTTCTTC. The chain combines TRBV18 with TRBJ2-1; 14 positions match TRBD2. The germline V gene encodes CDR1 KGHSH and CDR2 LQKENI. V was clipped by 0 bases and J by 9 bases; unmatched bases: 4. This CDR3 is built from 16 residues.

The rearrangement uses TRBV9 and TRBJ2-7; TRBD2 might be the D (7 bases). Trimming left V 3 bases short and J 2 bases short, with 15 bases between. Per the germline V gene, CDR1 is SGDLS and CDR2 is YYNGEE. This CDR3 contains 15 residues. The CDR3 DNA reads TGTGCCAGCAGCGCGAGCGGGACACGTACCTACGAGCAGTACTTC. Translation gives CASSASGTRTYEQYF.

The chain combines TRBV30 with TRBJ2-3, with a weak D call TRBD1 (5 bases). V was trimmed by 2 bases and J by 2 bases, leaving 11 bases between them. The CDR3 has 14 amino acids. Germline V gene lookup returns CDR1 GTSNPN and CDR2 SVGIG (reference sequence). The CDR3 DNA reads as TGTGCCTGGAGTCATAGACAGCCCACAGATACGCAGTATTTT. This translates into CAWSHRQPTDTQYF.

The chain carries TRBV7-9 and TRBJ2-4; maybe TRBD2 (5 bases). CDR1 is SEHNR and CDR2 is FQNEAQ in the germline V gene (reference sequence). V was pared by 1 base and J by 0 bases, with 10 bases between. The CDR3 runs 16 residues. Here the CDR3 reads CASSLESGLAKNIQYF. As DNA, the CDR3 is TGTGCCAGCAGCTTAGAGAGCGGTTTAGCCAAAAACATTCAGTACTTC. The whole variable domain, filled in from reference TRBV7-9 and TRBJ2-4, reads DTGVSQNPRHKITKRGQNVTFRCDPISEHNRLYWYRQTLGQGPEFLTYFQNEAQLEKSRLLSDRFSAERPKGSFSTLEIQRTEQGDSAMYLCASSLESGLAKNIQYFGAGTRLSVL.

There are a few counts of this clonotype. The genes are TRBV7-8 and TRBJ1-5; the match to TRBD1 covers 9 bases. Germline loops: CDR1 SGHVS, CDR2 FQNEAQ. This CDR3 region has 17 residues. V lost 2 bases and J lost 2; bases outside the gene matches: 7. DNA of the CDR3: TGTGCCAGCAGCTTAAGGCGGGACAGGGTTGGCAATCAGCCCCAGCATTTT. This gives the protein CASSLRRDRVGNQPQHF.

The chain is built from TRBV28 and TRBJ1-2; possible D gene TRBD1, 6 bases. From germline, CDR1 is MDHEN and CDR2 SYDVKM. This CDR3 has 12 amino acids. V was cut by 5 bases and J by 5 bases, with 9 bases left in between. The CDR3 DNA reads TGTGCCAGCAGTGGGACACTATATGGCTACACCTTC. The encoded protein is CASSGTLYGYTF.

This clonotype was counted between two and nine times. V is TRBV11-2 and J is TRBJ1-1; D unclear. Deletions cut 2 bases from V and 3 bases from J, with 13 bases between. This CDR3 has 15 residues. CDR1 and CDR2 (germline): SGHAT, FQNNGV. CDR3 residues: CASSLSPRVDTEAFF. CDR3 DNA: TGTGCCAGCAGCTTATCTCCCCGGGTGGACACTGAAGCTTTCTTT. The full variable domain, its missing parts supplied by reference TRBV11-2 and TRBJ1-1, is EAGVAQSPRYKIIEKRQSVAFWCNPISGHATLYWYQQILGQGPKLLIQFQNNGVVDDSQLPKDRFSAERLKGVDSTLKIQPAKLEDSAVYLCASSLSPRVDTEAFFGQGTRLTVV.